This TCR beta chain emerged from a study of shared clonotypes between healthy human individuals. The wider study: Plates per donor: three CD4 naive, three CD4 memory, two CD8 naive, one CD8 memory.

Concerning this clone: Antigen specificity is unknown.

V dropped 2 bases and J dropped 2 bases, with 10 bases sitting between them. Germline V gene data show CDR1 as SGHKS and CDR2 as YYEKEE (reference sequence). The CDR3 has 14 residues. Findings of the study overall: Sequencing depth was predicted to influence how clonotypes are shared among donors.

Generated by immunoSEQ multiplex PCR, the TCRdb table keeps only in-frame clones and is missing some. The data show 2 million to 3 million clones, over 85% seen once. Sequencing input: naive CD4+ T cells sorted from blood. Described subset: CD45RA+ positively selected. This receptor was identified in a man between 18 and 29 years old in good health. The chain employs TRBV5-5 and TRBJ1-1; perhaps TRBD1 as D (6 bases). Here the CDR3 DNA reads TGTGCCAGCAGCTTCCAGGGGTCTAACACTGAAGCTTTCTTT. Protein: CASSFQGSNTEAFF.